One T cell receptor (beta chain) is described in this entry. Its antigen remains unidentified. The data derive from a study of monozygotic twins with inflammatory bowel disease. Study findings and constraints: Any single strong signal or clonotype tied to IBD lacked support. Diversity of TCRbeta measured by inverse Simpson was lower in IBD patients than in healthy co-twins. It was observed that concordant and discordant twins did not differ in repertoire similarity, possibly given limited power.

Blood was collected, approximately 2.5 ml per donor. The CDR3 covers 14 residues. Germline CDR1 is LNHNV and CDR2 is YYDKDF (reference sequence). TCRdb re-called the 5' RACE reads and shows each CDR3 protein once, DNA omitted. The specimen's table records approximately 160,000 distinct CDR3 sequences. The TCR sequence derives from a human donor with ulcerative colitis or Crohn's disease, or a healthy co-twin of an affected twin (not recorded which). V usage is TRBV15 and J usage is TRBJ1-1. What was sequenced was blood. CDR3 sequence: CATRARHGSTEAFF.